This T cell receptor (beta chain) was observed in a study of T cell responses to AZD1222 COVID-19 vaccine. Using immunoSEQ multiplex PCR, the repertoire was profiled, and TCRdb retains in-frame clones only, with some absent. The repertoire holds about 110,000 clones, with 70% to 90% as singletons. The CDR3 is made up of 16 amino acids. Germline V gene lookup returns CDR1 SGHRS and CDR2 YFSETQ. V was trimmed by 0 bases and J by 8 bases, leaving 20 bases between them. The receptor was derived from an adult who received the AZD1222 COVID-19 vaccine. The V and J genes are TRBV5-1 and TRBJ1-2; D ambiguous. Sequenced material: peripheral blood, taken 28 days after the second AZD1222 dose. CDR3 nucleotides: TGCGCCAGCAGCTTGGGGGCGTTGGAATCCGTTGAGGGCTACACCTTC. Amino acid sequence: CASSLGALESVEGYTF.